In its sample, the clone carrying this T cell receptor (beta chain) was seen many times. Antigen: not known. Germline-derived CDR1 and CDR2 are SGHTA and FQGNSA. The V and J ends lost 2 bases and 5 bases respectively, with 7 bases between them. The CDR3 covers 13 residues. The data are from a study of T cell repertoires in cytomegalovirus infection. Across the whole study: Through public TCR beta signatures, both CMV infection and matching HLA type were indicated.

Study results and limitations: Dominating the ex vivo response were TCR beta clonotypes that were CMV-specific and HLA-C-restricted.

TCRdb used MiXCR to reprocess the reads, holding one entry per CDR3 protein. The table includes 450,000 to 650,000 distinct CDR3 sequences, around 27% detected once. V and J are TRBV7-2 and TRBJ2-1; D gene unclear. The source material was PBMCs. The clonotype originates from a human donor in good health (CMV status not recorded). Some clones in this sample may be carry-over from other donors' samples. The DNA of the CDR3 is TGTGCCAGCAGCTTAAGTAGGAACAATGAGCAGTTCTTC. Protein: CASSLSRNNEQFF.